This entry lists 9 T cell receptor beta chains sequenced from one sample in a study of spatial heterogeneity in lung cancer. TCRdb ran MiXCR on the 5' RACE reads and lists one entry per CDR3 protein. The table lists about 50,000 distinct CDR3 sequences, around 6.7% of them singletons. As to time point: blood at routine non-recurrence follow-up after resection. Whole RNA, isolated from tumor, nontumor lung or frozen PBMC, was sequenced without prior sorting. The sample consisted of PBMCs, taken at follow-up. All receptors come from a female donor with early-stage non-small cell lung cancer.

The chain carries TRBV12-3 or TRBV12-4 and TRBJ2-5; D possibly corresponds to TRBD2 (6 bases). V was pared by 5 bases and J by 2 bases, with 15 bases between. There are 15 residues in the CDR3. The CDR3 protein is CASSAGRSRQETQYF. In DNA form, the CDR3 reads TGTGCCAGCAGTGCGGGACGTTCCAGGCAAGAGACCCAGTACTTC.

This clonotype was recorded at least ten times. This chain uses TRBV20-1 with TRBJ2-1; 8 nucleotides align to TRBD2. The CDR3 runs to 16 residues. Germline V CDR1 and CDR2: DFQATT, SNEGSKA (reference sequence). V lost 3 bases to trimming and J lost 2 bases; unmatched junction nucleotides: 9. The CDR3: CSARSRAGDPYNEQFF. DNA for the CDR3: TGCAGTGCTAGGTCAAGAGCGGGGGACCCCTACAATGAGCAGTTCTTC.

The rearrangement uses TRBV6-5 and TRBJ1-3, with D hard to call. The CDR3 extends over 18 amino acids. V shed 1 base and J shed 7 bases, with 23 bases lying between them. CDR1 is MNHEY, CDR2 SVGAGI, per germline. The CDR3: CASSYLGSRRSLMNTIYF. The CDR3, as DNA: TGTGCCAGCAGTTACTTGGGCTCTAGAAGGTCTCTAATGAACACCATATATTTT.

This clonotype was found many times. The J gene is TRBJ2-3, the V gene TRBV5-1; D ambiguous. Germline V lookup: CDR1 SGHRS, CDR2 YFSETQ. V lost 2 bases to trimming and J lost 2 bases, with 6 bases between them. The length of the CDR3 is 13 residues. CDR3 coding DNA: TGCGCCAGCAGCTTTATCCCCACAGATACGCAGTATTTT. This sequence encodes CASSFIPTDTQYF.

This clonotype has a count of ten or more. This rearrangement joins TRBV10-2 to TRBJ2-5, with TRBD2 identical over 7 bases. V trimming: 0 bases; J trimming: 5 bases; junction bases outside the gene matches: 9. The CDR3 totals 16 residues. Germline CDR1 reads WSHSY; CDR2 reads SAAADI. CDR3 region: CASSESVGGIYETQYF. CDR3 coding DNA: TGCGCCAGCAGTGAGTCGGTGGGGGGGATTTATGAGACCCAGTACTTC.

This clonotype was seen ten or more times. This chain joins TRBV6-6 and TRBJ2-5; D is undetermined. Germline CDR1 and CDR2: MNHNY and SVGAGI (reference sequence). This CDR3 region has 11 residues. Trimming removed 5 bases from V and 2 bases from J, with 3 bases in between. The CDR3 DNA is TGTGCCAGCAGTCAACAAGAGACCCAGTACTTC. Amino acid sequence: CASSQQETQYF.

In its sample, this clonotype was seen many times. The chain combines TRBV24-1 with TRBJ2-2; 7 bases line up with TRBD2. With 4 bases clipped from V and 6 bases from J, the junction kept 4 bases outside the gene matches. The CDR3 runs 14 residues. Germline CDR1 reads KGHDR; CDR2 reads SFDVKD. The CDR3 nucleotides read TGTGCCACCAGTGACTCCCGGGGGGCCGGGGAGCTGTTTTTT. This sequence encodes CATSDSRGAGELFF.

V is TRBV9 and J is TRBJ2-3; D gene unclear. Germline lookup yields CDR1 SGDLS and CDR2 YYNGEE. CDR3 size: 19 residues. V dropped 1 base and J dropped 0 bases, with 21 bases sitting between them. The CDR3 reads CASSVSPRVRPSSTDTQYF. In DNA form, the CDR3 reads TGTGCCAGCAGCGTATCCCCACGAGTCAGGCCTTCTAGCACAGATACGCAGTATTTT.

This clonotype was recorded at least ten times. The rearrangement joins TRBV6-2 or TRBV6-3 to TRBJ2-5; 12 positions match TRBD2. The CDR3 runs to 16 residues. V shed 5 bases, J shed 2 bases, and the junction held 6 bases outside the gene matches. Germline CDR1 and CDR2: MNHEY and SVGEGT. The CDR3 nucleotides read TGTGCCAGCAGTCCGTGGACTAGCGGGGAGCAAGAGACCCAGTACTTC. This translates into CASSPWTSGEQETQYF.